A single sample gave rise to the 7 T cell receptor beta chains below, sequenced in a study of CD8 T cells in ankylosing spondylitis. TCRdb analysed the 5' RACE reads with MiXCR anew, one entry per CDR3 protein. This sample has some 130,000 distinct CDR3 sequences, with about 7% found just once. The sample consisted of blood, either unsorted or a sorted T cell fraction (not recorded which). The source of these receptors is a female donor with ankylosing spondylitis or in good health (not recorded which).

This clonotype was recorded at least ten times. V is TRBV6-1 and J is TRBJ1-3, with 8 bases aligning to TRBD1. The CDR3 runs 17 residues. Germline CDR1 MNHNS, CDR2 SASEGT. Trimming cost V 6 bases and J 4 bases; bases outside gene matches: 14. The CDR3 region is CASSPTPRGLGGNTIYF. CDR3 DNA sequence: TGTGCCAGCAGCCCTACTCCCAGGGGGCTAGGCGGAAACACCATATATTTT.

This clonotype was counted only a few times. CDR3 residues: CASSLGGSHSPLHF. CDR3 nucleotides: TGTGCCAGCAGCTTGGGAGGGTCTCATTCACCCCTCCACTTT. The chain is built from TRBV7-2 and TRBJ1-6, with unresolved D. The CDR3 covers 14 residues. Per the germline V gene, CDR1 is SGHTA and CDR2 is FQGNSA. V was pared by 3 bases and J by 8 bases, with 11 bases between.

This clonotype was counted a few times. The chain carries TRBV12-3 or TRBV12-4 and TRBJ2-1, with TRBD1 identical over 9 bases. J was trimmed by 0 bases and V by 5 bases; bases with no gene match: 8. The CDR3 length is 17 residues. CDR3 protein: CASSPWTGASSYNEQFF. In nucleotides, the CDR3 is TGTGCCAGCAGTCCATGGACAGGGGCCAGCTCCTACAATGAGCAGTTCTTC.

In its sample, this clonotype was seen many times. The genes are TRBV4-1 and TRBJ2-2; TRBD2 might be the D (5 bases). Trimming cost V 0 bases and J 11 bases, with 13 bases left between them. Germline V gene sequence: CDR1 MGHRA, CDR2 YSYEKL. This CDR3 comprises 14 residues. The CDR3 bases are TGCGCCAGCAGCCAAGATTCGGGCCCGGGAGAGCTGTTTTTT. Encoded protein: CASSQDSGPGELFF.

This clonotype was counted ten times or more. The chain couples TRBV2 to TRBJ1-4; 11 positions agree with TRBD1. Germline CDR1 and CDR2: SNHLY and FYNNEI. The CDR3 covers 13 residues. The V segment lost 8 bases and the J segment 12 bases; nucleotides outside the gene matches: 8. The CDR3 nucleotides are TGTGCCAGCGGGGGACAGGGGGGATTGGAACTGTTTTTT. This codes for CASGGQGGLELFF.

This clonotype was recorded a few times. The chain combines TRBV7-2 with TRBJ2-7; D is ambiguous. Germline loops: CDR1 SGHTA, CDR2 FQGNSA. This CDR3 is 12 amino acids long. With 5 bases removed from V and 4 bases from J, the gap between germline ends came to 9 bases. The CDR3 nucleotides are TGTGCCAGCAGCGAAGGGTTATACGAGCAGTACTTC. Protein product: CASSEGLYEQYF.

This clonotype was recorded many times. The gene calls are TRBV5-1 and TRBJ1-1; no definite D call. The CDR3 sequence is 14 residues long. V lost 4 bases, J lost 2 bases, and 12 bases lay in between. Germline CDR1 is SGHRS and CDR2 is YFSETQ. The CDR3 DNA reads TGCGCCAGCAGCCCGAGTGAAGGAAACACTGAAGCTTTCTTT. Translated, it gives CASSPSEGNTEAFF.